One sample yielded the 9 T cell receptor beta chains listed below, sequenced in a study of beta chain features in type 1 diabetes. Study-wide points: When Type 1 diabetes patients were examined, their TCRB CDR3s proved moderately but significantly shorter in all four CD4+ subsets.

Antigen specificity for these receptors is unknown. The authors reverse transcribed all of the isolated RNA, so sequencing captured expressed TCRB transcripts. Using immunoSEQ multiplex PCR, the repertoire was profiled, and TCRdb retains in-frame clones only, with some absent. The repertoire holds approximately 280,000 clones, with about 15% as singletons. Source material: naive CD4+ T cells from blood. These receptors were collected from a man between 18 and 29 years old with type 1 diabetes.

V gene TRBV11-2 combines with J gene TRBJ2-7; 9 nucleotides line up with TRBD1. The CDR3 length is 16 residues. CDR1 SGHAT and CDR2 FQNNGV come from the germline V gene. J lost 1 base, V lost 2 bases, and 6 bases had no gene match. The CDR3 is CASSLSYRGRSYEQYF. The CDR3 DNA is TGTGCCAGCAGCTTATCGTACAGGGGGCGATCCTACGAGCAGTACTTC.

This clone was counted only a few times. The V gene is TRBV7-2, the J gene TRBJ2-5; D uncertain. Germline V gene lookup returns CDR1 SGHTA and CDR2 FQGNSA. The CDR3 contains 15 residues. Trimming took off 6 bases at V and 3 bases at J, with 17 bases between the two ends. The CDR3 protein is CASSLVGGTKETQYF. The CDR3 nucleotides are TGTGCCAGCAGTCTTGTAGGTGGAACTAAAGAGACCCAGTACTTC.

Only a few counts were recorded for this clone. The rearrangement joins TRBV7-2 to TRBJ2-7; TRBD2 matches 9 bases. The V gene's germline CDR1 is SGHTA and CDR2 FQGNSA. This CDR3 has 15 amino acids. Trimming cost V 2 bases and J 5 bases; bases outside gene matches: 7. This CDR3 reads CASSLSSGGRHEQYF. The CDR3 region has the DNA TGTGCCAGCAGCTTATCGAGCGGGGGGCGCCACGAGCAGTACTTC.

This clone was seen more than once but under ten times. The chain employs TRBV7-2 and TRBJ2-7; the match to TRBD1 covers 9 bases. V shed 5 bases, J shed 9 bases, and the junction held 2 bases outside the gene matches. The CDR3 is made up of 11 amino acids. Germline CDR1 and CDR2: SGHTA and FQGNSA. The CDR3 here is CASSRQGVQYF. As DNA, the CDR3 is TGTGCCAGCAGCAGACAGGGGGTGCAGTACTTC.

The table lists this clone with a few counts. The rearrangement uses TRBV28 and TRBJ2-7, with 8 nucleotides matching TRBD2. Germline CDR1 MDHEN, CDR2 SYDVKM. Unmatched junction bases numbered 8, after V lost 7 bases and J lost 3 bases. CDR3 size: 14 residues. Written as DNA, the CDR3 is TGTGCCAGCAAGACGGGGCTAGCGGGCTACGAGCAGTACTTC. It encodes CASKTGLAGYEQYF.

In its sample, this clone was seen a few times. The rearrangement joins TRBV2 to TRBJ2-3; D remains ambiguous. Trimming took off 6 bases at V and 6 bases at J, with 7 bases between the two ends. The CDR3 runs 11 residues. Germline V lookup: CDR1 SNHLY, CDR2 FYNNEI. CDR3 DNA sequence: TGTGCCAGCAGCCTATCGGATACGCAGTATTTT. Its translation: CASSLSDTQYF.

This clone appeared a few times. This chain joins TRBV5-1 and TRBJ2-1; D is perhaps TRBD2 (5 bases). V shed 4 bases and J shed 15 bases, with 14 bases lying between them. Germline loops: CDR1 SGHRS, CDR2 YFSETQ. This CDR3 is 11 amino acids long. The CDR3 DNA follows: TGCGCCAGCAGCGGGGATACGGGAAGGTTCTTC. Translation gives CASSGDTGRFF.

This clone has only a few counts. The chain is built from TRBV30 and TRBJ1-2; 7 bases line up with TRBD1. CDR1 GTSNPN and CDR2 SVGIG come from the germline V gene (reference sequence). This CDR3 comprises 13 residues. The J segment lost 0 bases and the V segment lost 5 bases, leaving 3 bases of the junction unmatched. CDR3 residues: CAWSGQPNYGYTF. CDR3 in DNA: TGTGCCTGGTCGGGACAGCCTAACTATGGCTACACCTTC.

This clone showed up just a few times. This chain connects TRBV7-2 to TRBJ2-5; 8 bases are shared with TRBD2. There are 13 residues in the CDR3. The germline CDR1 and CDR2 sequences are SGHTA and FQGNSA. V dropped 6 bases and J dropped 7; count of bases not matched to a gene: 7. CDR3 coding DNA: TGTGCCAGCAGACTGCGGGGGGACTGGACCCAGTACTTC. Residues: CASRLRGDWTQYF. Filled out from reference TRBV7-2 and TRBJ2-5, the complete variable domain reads GAGVSQSPSNKVTEKGKDVELRCDPISGHTALYWYRQSLGQGLEFLIYFQGNSAPDKSGLPSDRFSAERTGGSVSTLTIQRTQQEDSAVYLCASRLRGDWTQYFGPGTRLLVL.